Listed below are T cell receptor beta chains from one sample, sequenced in a study of T-cell reconstitution after alpha-beta-depleted transplantation in children. Each CDR3 protein gets one entry after TCRdb re-called the PCR reads with MiXCR. The table includes approximately 500,000 distinct CDR3 sequences, roughly a quarter detected once. The specimen comprised PBMCs, sampled before TCRalphabeta/CD19-depleted stem cell transplant. These receptors were obtained from a boy younger than two with Wiskott-Aldrich syndrome, due to receive a stem cell transplant. CDR3s leave out the opening cysteine and the closing phenylalanine or tryptophan. D genes are given only for firm matches.

CDR3aa	j_gene	d_gene	v_gene
ASRHPTRNYNEQF	TRBJ2-1	NA	TRBV19
AIASGTQLETQY	TRBJ2-5	NA	TRBV10-3
SVVGGREETQY	TRBJ2-5	NA	TRBV29-1
ASSPPGREAF	TRBJ1-1	NA	TRBV6-6
ASSHKTVFNEQF	TRBJ2-1	NA	TRBV6-1
ASSFSTKIPYGYT	TRBJ1-2	NA	TRBV28
ASSPAAGLAGPNYNEQF	TRBJ2-1	TRBD2	TRBV4-2
ASSSTILNTEAF	TRBJ1-1	NA	TRBV7-6
AISVGRQAGEQF	TRBJ2-1	NA	TRBV10-3
ATTAPKDNEQF	TRBJ2-1	NA	TRBV7-8
ASSLFGDSSYNEQF	TRBJ2-1	TRBD1	TRBV7-2
ASSLIGVFTDTQY	TRBJ2-3	NA	TRBV12-3/TRBV12-4
ASANRGSSYEQY	TRBJ2-7	TRBD1	TRBV7-9
VSTGQGFEQY	TRBJ2-7	NA	TRBV5-5
SVDLRDRGDEQY	TRBJ2-7	TRBD1	TRBV29-1
ASSLGSLGAPQY	TRBJ2-5	NA	TRBV27
ASSLTGSSTGELF	TRBJ2-2	NA	TRBV5-1
ASSLRVGGNMVNEQF	TRBJ2-1	NA	TRBV7-3
ASSLQEQF	TRBJ2-1	NA	TRBV12-3/TRBV12-4
ASRTGTPRGTQY	TRBJ2-5	NA	TRBV12-3/TRBV12-4
ASSLAREGRNTIY	TRBJ1-3	NA	TRBV7-8
ASRTVNEKLF	TRBJ1-4	NA	TRBV2
ASSLDGSTNEKLF	TRBJ1-4	NA	TRBV5-1
AISGGSNYGYT	TRBJ1-2	NA	TRBV12-3/TRBV12-4
ASSLVEVSETQY	TRBJ2-5	NA	TRBV7-2
ASGGALDQPQH	TRBJ1-5	NA	TRBV19
ASSSPQSPKFYNEQF	TRBJ2-1	NA	TRBV7-9
ASSFRDTEQY	TRBJ2-7	NA	TRBV5-1
ASSPRGWIYEQY	TRBJ2-7	NA	TRBV27
ASSLVGANSPLH	TRBJ1-6	NA	TRBV28
ASSPGLAGGWSYEQY	TRBJ2-7	TRBD2	TRBV5-1
ASSPQRGVAGMNEQY	TRBJ2-7	TRBD2	TRBV5-1
ASSLTGQPSYEQY	TRBJ2-7	NA	TRBV7-9
AIREVGKETQY	TRBJ2-5	NA	TRBV10-3
ASSSLAGSDIQY	TRBJ2-4	TRBD2	TRBV5-1
ASSVGGRAADTQY	TRBJ2-3	TRBD2	TRBV27
ASSLEDRGDQPQH	TRBJ1-5	TRBD1	TRBV7-2
SASQAGMNTEAF	TRBJ1-1	NA	TRBV20-1
ASSGTSGGQGEQF	TRBJ2-1	TRBD2	TRBV5-5
ASSSYPSGSFTDTQY	TRBJ2-3	TRBD2	TRBV5-1